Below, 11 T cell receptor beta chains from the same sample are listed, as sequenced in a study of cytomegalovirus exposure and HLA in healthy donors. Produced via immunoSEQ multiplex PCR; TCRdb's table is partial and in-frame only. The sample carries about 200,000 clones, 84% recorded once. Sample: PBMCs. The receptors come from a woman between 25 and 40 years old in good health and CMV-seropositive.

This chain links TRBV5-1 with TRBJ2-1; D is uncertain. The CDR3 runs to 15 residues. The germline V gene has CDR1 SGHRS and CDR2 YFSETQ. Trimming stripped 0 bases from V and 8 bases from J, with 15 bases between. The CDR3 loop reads CASSLEARSSDEQFF. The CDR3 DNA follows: TGCGCCAGCAGCTTGGAGGCTAGAAGTTCCGATGAGCAGTTCTTC. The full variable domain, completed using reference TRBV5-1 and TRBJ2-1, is KAGVTQTPRYLIKTRGQQVTLSCSPISGHRSVSWYQQTPGQGLQFLFEYFSETQRNKGNFPGRFSGRQFSNSRSEMNVSTLELGDSALYLCASSLEARSSDEQFFGPGTRLTVL.

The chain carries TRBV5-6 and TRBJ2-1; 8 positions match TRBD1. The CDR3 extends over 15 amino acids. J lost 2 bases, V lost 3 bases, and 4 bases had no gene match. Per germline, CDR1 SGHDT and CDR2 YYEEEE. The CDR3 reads CASSSIRGPYNEQFF. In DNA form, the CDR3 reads TGTGCCAGCAGCTCCATCAGGGGGCCCTACAATGAGCAGTTCTTC.

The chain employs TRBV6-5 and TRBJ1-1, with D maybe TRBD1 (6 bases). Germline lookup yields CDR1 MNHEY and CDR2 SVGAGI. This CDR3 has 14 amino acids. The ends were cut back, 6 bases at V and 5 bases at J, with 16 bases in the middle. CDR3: CASRSPGAWTEAFF. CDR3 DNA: TGTGCCAGCAGGTCCCCAGGGGCTTGGACTGAAGCTTTCTTT.

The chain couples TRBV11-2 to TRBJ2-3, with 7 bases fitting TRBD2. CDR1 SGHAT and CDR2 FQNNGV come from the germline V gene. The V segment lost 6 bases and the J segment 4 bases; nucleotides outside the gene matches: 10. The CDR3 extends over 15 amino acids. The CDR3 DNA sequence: TGTGCCAGCAGTTTCCCCGGCGCGGGGGCAGATACGCAGTATTTT. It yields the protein CASSFPGAGADTQYF.

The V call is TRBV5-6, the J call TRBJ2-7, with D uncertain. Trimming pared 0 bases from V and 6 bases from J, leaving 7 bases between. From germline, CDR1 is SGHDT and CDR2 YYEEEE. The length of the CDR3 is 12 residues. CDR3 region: CASSLAPGEQYF. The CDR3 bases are TGTGCCAGCAGCTTGGCCCCCGGCGAGCAGTACTTC. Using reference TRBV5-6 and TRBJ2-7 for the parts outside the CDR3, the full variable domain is DAGVTQSPTHLIKTRGQQVTLRCSPKSGHDTVSWYQQALGQGPQFIFQYYEEEERQRGNFPDRFSGHQFPNYSSELNVNALLLGDSALYLCASSLAPGEQYFGPGTRLTVT.

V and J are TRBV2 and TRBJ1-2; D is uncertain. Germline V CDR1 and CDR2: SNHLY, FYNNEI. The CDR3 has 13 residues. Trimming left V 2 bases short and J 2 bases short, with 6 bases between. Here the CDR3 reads CASSEMENYGYTF. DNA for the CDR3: TGTGCCAGCAGTGAAATGGAGAACTATGGCTACACCTTC.

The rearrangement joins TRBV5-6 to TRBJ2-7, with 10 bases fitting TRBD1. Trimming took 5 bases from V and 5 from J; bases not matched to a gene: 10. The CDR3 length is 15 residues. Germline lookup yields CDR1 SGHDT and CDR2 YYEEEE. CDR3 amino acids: CASSTGTGVVNEQYF. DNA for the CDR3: TGTGCCAGCAGTACCGGGACAGGGGTGGTCAACGAGCAGTACTTC.

CDR3 bases: TGTGCCAGCAGTTTACGAACAGGGGGTGGCTACACCTTC. Translated, it gives CASSLRTGGGYTF. The chain joins TRBV27 to TRBJ1-2; 8 nucleotides line up with TRBD1. The V gene's germline CDR1 is MNHEY and CDR2 SMNVEV (reference sequence). Trimming removed 2 bases from V and 7 bases from J; junction bases left unmatched: 3. The CDR3 is made up of 13 amino acids.

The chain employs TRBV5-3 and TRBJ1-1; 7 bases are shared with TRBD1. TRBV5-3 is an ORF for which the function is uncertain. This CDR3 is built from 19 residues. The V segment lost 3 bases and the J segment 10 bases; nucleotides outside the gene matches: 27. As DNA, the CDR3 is TGTGCCAGAAGCTATCCCCCCGACAGGGCTGGATTCAAGGGGGTCGTAGCTTTCTTT. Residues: CARSYPPDRAGFKGVVAFF.

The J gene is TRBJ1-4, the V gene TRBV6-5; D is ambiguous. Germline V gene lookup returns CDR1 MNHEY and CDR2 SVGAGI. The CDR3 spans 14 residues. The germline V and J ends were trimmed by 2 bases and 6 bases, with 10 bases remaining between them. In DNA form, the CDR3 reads TGTGCCAGCAGTTACGGGCAGCCATATGAAAAACTGTTTTTT. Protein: CASSYGQPYEKLFF.

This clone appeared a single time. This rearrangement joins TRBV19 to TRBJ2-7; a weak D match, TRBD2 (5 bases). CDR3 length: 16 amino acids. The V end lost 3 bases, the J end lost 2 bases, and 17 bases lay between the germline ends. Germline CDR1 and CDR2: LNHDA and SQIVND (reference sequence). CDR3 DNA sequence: TGTGCCAGTAGTATCCACTCCGGGATCCCTCCCTACGAGCAGTACTTC. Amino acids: CASSIHSGIPPYEQYF.